This T cell receptor beta chain was captured by sequencing in a study of cytomegalovirus exposure and HLA in healthy donors. The PCR used 60 Vbeta and 13 Jbeta primers. Clones were read by immunoSEQ multiplex PCR, and TCRdb kept only the in-frame ones, dropping some. The sample lists more than 110,000 clones, roughly 77% occurring once. The CDR3 length is 16 residues. CDR1 is LGHNA and CDR2 is YNFKEQ in the germline V gene. V lost 8 bases, J lost 2 bases, and 6 bases stayed unmatched. This chain joins TRBV4-2 and TRBJ2-3; 14 nucleotides align to TRBD2. The receptor was derived from a man aged 25 to 40 in good health and CMV-seronegative. The sample comprised PBMCs. Here the CDR3 DNA reads TGTGCCAGCTCGGGGACTAGCGGGGGATTCACAGATACGCAGTATTTT. This codes for CASSGTSGGFTDTQYF.